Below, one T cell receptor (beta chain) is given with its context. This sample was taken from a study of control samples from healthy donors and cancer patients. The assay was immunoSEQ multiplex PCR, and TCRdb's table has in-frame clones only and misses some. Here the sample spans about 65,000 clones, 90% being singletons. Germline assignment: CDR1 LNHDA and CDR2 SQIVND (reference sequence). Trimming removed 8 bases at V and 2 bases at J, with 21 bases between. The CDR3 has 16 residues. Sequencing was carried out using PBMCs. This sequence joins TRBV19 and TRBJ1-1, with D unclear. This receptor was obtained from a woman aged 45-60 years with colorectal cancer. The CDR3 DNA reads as TGTGCCAGTTCCGGCGCGGGAATCGAATTCAACACTGAAGCTTTCTTT. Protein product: CASSGAGIEFNTEAFF.